Listed below are T cell receptor beta chains from one sample, sequenced in a study of T cell responses to AZD1222 COVID-19 vaccine. The protocol was immunoSEQ multiplex PCR, while the TCRdb copy is restricted to in-frame clones and leaves out a portion. The sample lists over 100,000 clones, 65% to 85% occurring once. The sequenced sample was peripheral blood, obtained on day 0 of AZD1222 vaccination. These receptors all come from an adult in good health. Both conserved end residues are part of each CDR3. Fields, in order: V gene, J gene, D gene, clone size, CDR3 protein, CDR3 DNA. A D gene is named only where the DNA matches it firmly. Clone size is not always given. Where it is, it says once, few, many or a class for expanded clones.

TRBV18	TRBJ2-7	-	-	CASSPSSQGSEQYF	TGTGCCAGCTCACCTAGTAGCCAGGGAAGCGAGCAGTACTTC
TRBV7-9	TRBJ2-1	TRBD2	-	CASSLGLAGEIDEQFF	TGTGCCAGCAGCTTAGGACTAGCGGGAGAGATTGATGAGCAGTTCTTC
TRBV30	TRBJ2-7	TRBD1	-	CAWSVGQYYEQYF	TGTGCCTGGAGTGTGGGACAGTACTACGAGCAGTACTTC
TRBV11-3	TRBJ1-3	-	once	CASSLGRRDTIYF	TGTGCCAGCAGCTTGGGGCGTCGGGACACCATATATTTT
TRBV7-9	TRBJ1-1	-	-	CASSSSMNTEAFF	TGTGCCAGCAGCTCGAGCATGAACACTGAAGCTTTCTTT
TRBV2	TRBJ1-5	-	-	CASSPPGAAKQPQHF	TGTGCCAGCTCTCCTCCGGGGGCCGCAAAGCAGCCCCAGCATTTT
TRBV7-2	TRBJ2-7	-	few	CASSFGGRLPELYF	TGTGCCAGCAGCTTCGGGGGGCGCCTCCCCGAGCTGTACTTC
TRBV2	TRBJ2-3	-	-	CASRKGLASTDTQYF	TGTGCCAGCAGGAAGGGACTCGCCTCCACAGATACGCAGTATTTT
TRBV3-1/TRBV3-2	TRBJ2-3	-	-	CASSQEHSTDTQYF	TGTGCCAGCAGCCAAGAACATAGCACAGATACGCAGTATTTT
TRBV6-5	TRBJ2-7	-	-	CASGRLGAYEQYF	TGTGCCAGCGGGAGACTTGGGGCCTACGAGCAGTACTTC
TRBV7-2	TRBJ1-1	-	once	CASSYGQLWGTEAFF	TGTGCCAGCAGCTACGGACAGCTTTGGGGGACTGAAGCTTTCTTT
TRBV5-6	TRBJ2-2	-	few	CASSWRSTGELFF	TGTGCCAGCAGCTGGAGGAGCACCGGGGAGCTGTTTTTT
TRBV14	TRBJ1-1	-	-	CASSPAAHWPNTEAFF	TGTGCCAGCAGCCCGGCGGCGCATTGGCCAAACACTGAAGCTTTCTTT
TRBV4-2	TRBJ1-4	TRBD1	-	CASSDRQGFGEKLFF	TGTGCCAGCAGCGATCGACAGGGTTTTGGAGAAAAACTGTTTTTT
TRBV7-9	TRBJ2-5	-	few	CASSLLAGETQYF	TGTGCCAGCAGCTTACTAGCAGGAGAGACCCAGTACTTC
TRBV7-3	TRBJ2-1	-	-	CASSLSAANNEQFF	TGTGCCAGCAGCTTAAGTGCGGCAAACAATGAGCAGTTCTTC
TRBV6-2/TRBV6-3	TRBJ2-1	-	-	CASSYGVAAILSYNEQFF	TGTGCCAGCAGTTACGGGGTAGCGGCAATACTCTCCTACAATGAGCAGTTCTTC
TRBV19	TRBJ1-2	-	-	CASSVDSYGYTF	TGTGCCAGTAGTGTGGACAGCTATGGCTACACCTTC
TRBV18	TRBJ2-6	TRBD1	-	CASSPRDRGESGANVLTF	TGTGCCAGCTCACCCCGTGACAGGGGGGAATCGGGGGCCAACGTCCTGACTTTC
TRBV4-3	TRBJ2-1	-	few	CASSQDLGLYNEQFF	TGCGCCAGCAGCCAAGACCTCGGGCTTTACAATGAGCAGTTCTTC
TRBV11-2	TRBJ2-7	TRBD1	-	CASSFTGTGAYEQYF	TGTGCCAGCAGCTTTACCGGGACAGGGGCCTACGAGCAGTACTTC
TRBV6-2/TRBV6-3	TRBJ1-4	-	once	CATTPWGFNEKLFF	TGTGCCACCACCCCGTGGGGATTCAACGAAAAACTGTTTTTT
TRBV7-3	TRBJ2-3	-	-	CASSSMKDTDTQYF	TGTGCCAGCAGCTCAATGAAGGACACAGATACGCAGTATTTT
TRBV29-1	TRBJ1-3	-	-	CSVERQAAGNTIYF	TGCAGCGTTGAACGGCAGGCTGCCGGAAACACCATATATTTT
TRBV4-1	TRBJ1-5	-	-	CASSQEPGQFNQPQHF	TGCGCCAGCAGCCAAGAACCGGGCCAGTTCAATCAGCCCCAGCATTTT
TRBV7-2	TRBJ2-3	-	-	CASSQGLHTDTQYF	TGTGCCAGCAGCCAGGGACTGCACACAGATACGCAGTATTTT
TRBV7-9	TRBJ1-2	TRBD1	-	CASRRGHDGYTF	TGTGCCAGCCGCAGGGGGCACGATGGCTACACCTTC